This TCR beta chain was sequenced during a study of regulatory T cells in long-lasting Graves disease. Broader study findings: Accuracy was possibly reduced by small sample size. Persistent patients shared thousands of public clonotypes among themselves. Newly diagnosed patients shared fewer, at roughly 970.

On this clonotype itself: The antigen is not known.

V was cut by 0 bases and J by 2 bases, with 12 bases left in between. This CDR3 spans 15 amino acids. Per the germline V gene, CDR1 is SGHRS and CDR2 is YFSETQ. Documented time point: persistent/refractory GD, antithyroid drugs over 5 years with positive TRAb. PBMCs provided the RNA from which the TCR library was made. Library construction for TCR beta used iRepertoire HTBI primers and Arm-PCR of CDR3 regions. In TCRdb, the multiplex PCR reads were re-called with MiXCR into one record per CDR3 protein. The repertoire consists of around 460,000 distinct CDR3 sequences, with around a fifth occurring once and the leading ten covering 7.1%.

This chain uses TRBV5-1 with TRBJ2-7, with D unclear. Sequencing was performed on peripheral blood mononuclear cells (PBMCs), taken when the disease was refractory, from a patient treated with antithyroid drugs. The sequence was obtained from a female donor with Graves disease. In DNA form, the CDR3 reads TGCGCCAGCAGCTTGGGTCAGACCAATACCTACGAGCAGTACTTC. Its translation: CASSLGQTNTYEQYF.